The source of this TCR beta chain is a study of blood T cell repertoires in COVID-19. Germline CDR1 reads SGHRS; CDR2 reads YFSETQ. Trimming took 5 bases from V and 1 from J, leaving 9 bases between them. The CDR3 extends over 13 amino acids. This table comes from immunoSEQ multiplex PCR, and its TCRdb copy is limited to in-frame clones, with some not included. The sample has some 80,000 clones, around 80% seen once. The chain is built from TRBV5-1 and TRBJ1-1; no definite D call. The receptor comes from a woman of 80 years or more with active or convalescent COVID-19. The sequencing input was peripheral blood. The CDR3 spells CASSIAGNTEAFF. The CDR3 nucleotides are TGCGCCAGCAGTATTGCGGGGAACACTGAAGCTTTCTTT.